This T cell receptor (beta chain) appears in the sequencing data of a study of beta chain features in type 1 diabetes. Since all of the isolated RNA was reverse transcribed, expressed TCRB transcripts were what got sequenced. The protocol was immunoSEQ multiplex PCR, while the TCRdb copy is restricted to in-frame clones and leaves out a portion. The sample has 850,000 to 900,000 clones, about 17% seen once; the top ten hold 0.02% to 0.025%. Findings and caveats of the study: No resolution was reached here on whether HLA type influences TCRB rearrangement.

Notes on this clone: Its specificity is unknown.

The length of the CDR3 is 20 residues. Trimming cost V 6 bases and J 6 bases; bases outside gene matches: 21. This clonotype was obtained from a young woman in good health. Material for sequencing was naive CD4+ T cells from blood. The genes are TRBV23-1 and TRBJ2-1; 12 nucleotides match TRBD1. TRBV23-1 is an ORF for which the function is uncertain. CDR3 in amino acids: CASSPISHSLRDRGLNEQFF. CDR3 bases: TGCGCCAGCAGCCCGATAAGCCACTCCCTTCGGGACAGGGGGCTCAATGAGCAGTTCTTC.